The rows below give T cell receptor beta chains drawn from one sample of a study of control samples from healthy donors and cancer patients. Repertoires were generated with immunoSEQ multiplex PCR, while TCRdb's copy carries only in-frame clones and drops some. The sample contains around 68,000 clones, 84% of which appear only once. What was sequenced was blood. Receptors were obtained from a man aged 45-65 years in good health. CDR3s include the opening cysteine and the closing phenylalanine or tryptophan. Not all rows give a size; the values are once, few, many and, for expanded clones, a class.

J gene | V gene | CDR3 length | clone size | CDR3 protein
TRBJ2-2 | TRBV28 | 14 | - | CASSSQGSTGELFF
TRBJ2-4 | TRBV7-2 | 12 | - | CASSFPVGIQYF
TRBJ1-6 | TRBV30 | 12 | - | CAWSELGPHIHF
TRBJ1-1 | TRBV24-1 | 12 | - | CATSDWTDEAFF
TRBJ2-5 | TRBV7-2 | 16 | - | CASSLVKAGGQETQYF
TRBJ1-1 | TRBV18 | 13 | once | CASSEGRNTEAFF
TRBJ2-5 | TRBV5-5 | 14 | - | CASSLRTGTETQYF
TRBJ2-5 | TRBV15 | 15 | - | CATSRDSRGKETQYF
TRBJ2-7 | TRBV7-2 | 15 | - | CASSLDGGPYYEQYF
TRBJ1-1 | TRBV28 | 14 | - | CASRGDSKNTEAFF
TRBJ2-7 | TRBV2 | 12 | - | CASSLTGAEQYF
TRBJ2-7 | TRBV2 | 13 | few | CASSVGTGGEQYF
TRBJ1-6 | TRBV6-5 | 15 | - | CASRDGFAGLVPLHF
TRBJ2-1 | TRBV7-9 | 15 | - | CASSLAGTRGNEQFF
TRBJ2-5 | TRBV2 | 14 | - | CASRVQGSGETQYF
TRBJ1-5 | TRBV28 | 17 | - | CASSPGQGLNRGRPQHF
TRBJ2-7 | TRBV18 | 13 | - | CASSPGIIDEQYF
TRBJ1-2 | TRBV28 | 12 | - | CASRRTGYGYTF
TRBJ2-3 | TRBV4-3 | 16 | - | CASSQWTGGRTDTQYF
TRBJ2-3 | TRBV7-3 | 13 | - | CASSSGGPDTQYF
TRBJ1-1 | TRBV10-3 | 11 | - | CAISQGTEAFF
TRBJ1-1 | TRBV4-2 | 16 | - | CASSQPGQGADTEAFF
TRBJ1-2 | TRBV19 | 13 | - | CASSIKVNYGYTF
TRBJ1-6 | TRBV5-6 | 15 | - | CASSVYQGYNSPLHF
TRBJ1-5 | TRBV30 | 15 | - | CAWSAGISSNQPQHF
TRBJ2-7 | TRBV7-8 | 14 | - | CASRALDRVYEQYF
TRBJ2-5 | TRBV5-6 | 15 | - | CASSLLSSGQETQYF
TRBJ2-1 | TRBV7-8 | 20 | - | CASSAKGVDFWEGYDNEQFF
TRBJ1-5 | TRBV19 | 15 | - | CASTDYRGPNQPQHF
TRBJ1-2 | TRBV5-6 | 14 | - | CASSLEAGNYGYTF
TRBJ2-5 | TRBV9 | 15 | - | CASSVARSQAETQYF
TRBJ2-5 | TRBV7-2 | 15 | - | CASSSRGLSGETQYF
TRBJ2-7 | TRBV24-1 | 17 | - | CATSDSPRGGREYEQYF
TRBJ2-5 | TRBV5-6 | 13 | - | CASSSGTEETQYF
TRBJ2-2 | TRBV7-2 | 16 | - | CASSLVGQGITGELFF
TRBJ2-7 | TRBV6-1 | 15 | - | CASSEVRGPYDEQYF
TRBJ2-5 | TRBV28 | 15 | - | CASSSSLTHQETQYF
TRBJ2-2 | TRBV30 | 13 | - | CAWSVRDTGELFF
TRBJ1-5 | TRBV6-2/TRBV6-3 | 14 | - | CASSRGAGNQPQHF
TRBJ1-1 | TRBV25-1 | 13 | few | CASSDRTDTEAFF
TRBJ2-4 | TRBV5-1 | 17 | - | CASSLEDFSLAKNIQYF
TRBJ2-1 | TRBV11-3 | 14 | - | CASSFYGAYNEQFF
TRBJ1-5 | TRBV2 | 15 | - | CASSEAGGGRQPQHF